What follows are 32 T cell receptor beta chains derived from one specimen sequenced in a study of vaccination and CD4 T cells after COVID-19. Their recognized antigens are unknown. Cultured CD4+ T cells had their DNA profiled by the Oncomine TCR Beta short-read assay. TCRdb fed the PCR reads into MiXCR, producing one record per CDR3 protein. This sample has around 20,000 distinct CDR3 sequences; roughly 52% occur once, and the top ten carry less than 7%. Treatment defined: roughly 10-day PBMC culture with coronavirus spike peptide pools or control peptides (ViraFEST assay). The sample was CD4+ T cells from blood, cultured in vitro. These receptors were obtained from a human donor who had recovered from COVID-19.

The chain employs TRBV2 and TRBJ2-1; 9 nucleotides agree with TRBD2. CDR1 SNHLY and CDR2 FYNNEI come from the germline V gene. The length of the CDR3 is 18 residues. V was clipped by 7 bases and J by 7 bases; unmatched bases: 20. The CDR3 loop reads CASTPQLAGWEGLNEQFF. CDR3 DNA sequence: TGTGCCAGCACCCCGCAACTAGCGGGTTGGGAGGGTCTTAATGAGCAGTTCTTC.

The rearrangement joins TRBV28 to TRBJ1-2, with TRBD1 identical over 10 bases. Trimming at V came to 4 bases and at J to 7 bases, leaving 6 bases not matched to a gene. Germline CDR1 and CDR2: MDHEN and SYDVKM. The CDR3 is 14 residues long. In DNA, the CDR3 is TGTGCCAGCAGTTCGACCGGGACAGGGGTTGGCTACACCTTC. The encoded protein is CASSSTGTGVGYTF.

This chain connects TRBV10-2 to TRBJ2-1, with D possibly being TRBD2 (6 bases). The germline gives CDR1 WSHSY, CDR2 SAAADI. V gave up 1 base and J gave up 10 bases, with 11 bases separating them. The CDR3 totals 13 residues. The CDR3 bases are TGCGCCAGCAGTGAGTTAGGGACTCGGGAGCAGTTCTTC. Protein sequence: CASSELGTREQFF.

The chain uses TRBV6-1 and TRBJ2-1, with TRBD1 identical over 7 bases. Germline V gene lookup returns CDR1 MNHNS and CDR2 SASEGT. Trimming removed 9 bases from V and 2 bases from J; junction bases left unmatched: 4. The CDR3 extends over 13 amino acids. Written as DNA, the CDR3 is TGTGCCAGTGTGGGACAGACCTACAATGAGCAGTTCTTC. This encodes CASVGQTYNEQFF.

This chain uses TRBV7-2 with TRBJ2-1; 8 nucleotides align to TRBD2. The CDR3 has 14 residues. V lost 2 bases and J lost 7; bases outside the gene matches: 4. CDR1 is SGHTA, CDR2 FQGNSA, per germline. CDR3: CASSLTGGWNEQFF. The CDR3 bases are TGTGCCAGCAGCTTAACGGGAGGGTGGAATGAGCAGTTCTTC. Together with reference TRBV7-2 and TRBJ2-1, the CDR3 gives the full variable domain: GAGVSQSPSNKVTEKGKDVELRCDPISGHTALYWYRQSLGQGLEFLIYFQGNSAPDKSGLPSDRFSAERTGGSVSTLTIQRTQQEDSAVYLCASSLTGGWNEQFFGPGTRLTVL.

This clonotype rates as medium-sized. This chain links TRBV20-1 with TRBJ2-2; D unclear. Trimming pared 1 base from V and 2 bases from J, leaving 5 bases between. This CDR3 contains 13 residues. CDR1 is DFQATT, CDR2 SNEGSKA, per germline (reference sequence). The DNA of the CDR3 is TGCAGTGCTAGAGTGACTAACACCGGGGAGCTGTTTTTT. Protein product: CSARVTNTGELFF.

The chain employs TRBV6-1 and TRBJ1-6; possible D gene TRBD1, 5 bases. Looked up from germline, CDR1 is MNHNS and CDR2 is SASEGT. CDR3 size: 16 residues. V gave up 3 bases and J gave up 6 bases, with 15 bases separating them. CDR3 region: CASSETVLAANSPLHF. The CDR3 DNA follows: TGTGCCAGCAGTGAGACAGTTTTGGCGGCTAATTCACCCCTCCACTTT.

This clonotype has a handful of counts. The CDR3, as DNA: TGCAGTGCTGACTATGGCTACACCTTC. It yields the protein CSADYGYTF. V is TRBV29-1 and J is TRBJ1-2; unclear D gene. Germline CDR1 and CDR2: SQVTM and ANQGSEA. The CDR3 totals 9 residues.

CDR3 sequence reads: CASSVSGSDTQYF. The CDR3 coding sequence is TGTGCCAGCAGCGTTTCGGGCTCAGATACGCAGTATTTT. This chain uses TRBV7-3 with TRBJ2-3; the D is unclear. The CDR3 extends over 13 amino acids. Looked up from germline, CDR1 is SGHTA and CDR2 is FQGTGA. V lost 5 bases, J lost 4 bases, and 10 bases lay in between.

A note on this clonotype: The conserved phenylalanine or tryptophan normally closing the CDR3 is absent here, so this likely arose from a read error. The V and J genes are TRBV7-3 and TRBJ2-2; 12 nucleotides align to TRBD2. This CDR3 is built from 19 residues. Germline V CDR1 and CDR2: SGHTA, FQGTGA. With 5 bases clipped from V and 5 bases from J, the junction kept 15 bases outside the gene matches. CDR3 DNA sequence: TGTGCCAGCAGCGAAACCCCTAGCGGGAGGGCCTTGCGGACCGGGGAGCTGTTTCTT. The encoded protein is CASSETPSGRALRTGELFL.

A few counts support this clonotype. The chain links TRBV27 to TRBJ2-1; D remains unclear. The J call may be wrong; the DNA end is better matched by TRBJ2-7. Germline V gene sequence: CDR1 MNHEY, CDR2 SMNVEV (reference sequence). The CDR3 covers 15 residues. CDR3 in amino acids: CASSPGPNPTYEQYF. The CDR3 nucleotides are TGTGCCAGCAGTCCCGGTCCCAACCCAACCTACGAGCAGTACTTC.

The rearrangement links TRBV28 to TRBJ1-5; unclear D gene. With 1 base removed from V and 4 bases from J, the gap between germline ends came to 5 bases. Per germline, CDR1 MDHEN and CDR2 SYDVKM. This CDR3 has 13 amino acids. This CDR3 reads CASSLLNNQPQHF. In nucleotides, the CDR3 is TGTGCCAGCAGTTTATTAAATAATCAGCCCCAGCATTTT.

V gene TRBV7-3 combines with J gene TRBJ2-5; 9 nucleotides align to TRBD1. The V segment lost 3 bases and the J segment 4 bases; nucleotides outside the gene matches: 0. Germline lookup yields CDR1 SGHTA and CDR2 FQGTGA. The CDR3 runs to 13 residues. This CDR3 is CASSLTGGETQYF. DNA for the CDR3: TGTGCCAGCAGCTTGACAGGGGGAGAGACCCAGTACTTC.

This chain joins TRBV12-3 or TRBV12-4 and TRBJ1-2; no clear D gene. The CDR3 is 12 residues long. The ends were cut back, 3 bases at V and 3 bases at J, with 5 bases in the middle. DNA of the CDR3: TGTGCCAGCAGTTTGAGGTACTATGGCTACACCTTC. Its protein product is CASSLRYYGYTF.

The table lists this clonotype with a few counts. The rearrangement joins TRBV29-1 to TRBJ2-5; TRBD2 might be the D (5 bases). The CDR3 is 14 residues long. Germline V gene sequence: CDR1 SQVTM, CDR2 ANQGSEA. V shed 3 bases and J shed 5 bases, with 16 bases lying between them. CDR3 bases: TGCAGCGTTGATAAATCGGGGTCCAGGGAGACCCAGTACTTC. This gives the protein CSVDKSGSRETQYF.

This clonotype has only a few counts. The V gene is TRBV7-8, the J gene TRBJ1-5; tentatively, D is TRBD1 (5 bases). V lost 0 bases and J 6 bases, leaving 12 bases between the germline ends. CDR1 is SGHVS, CDR2 FQNEAQ, per germline. CDR3 length: 15 residues. The CDR3 is CASSLASRVGQPQHF. The CDR3 nucleotides are TGTGCCAGCAGCTTAGCTAGCAGGGTAGGTCAGCCCCAGCATTTT.

This chain uses TRBV6-1 with TRBJ1-5; D is unresolved. Germline lookup yields CDR1 MNHNS and CDR2 SASEGT. Trimming took off 5 bases at V and 6 bases at J, with 32 bases between the two ends. This CDR3 contains 20 residues. The CDR3: CASSPYPQGQYRPGGQPQHF. DNA of the CDR3: TGTGCCAGCAGTCCCTACCCTCAAGGGCAGTATCGCCCCGGTGGTCAGCCCCAGCATTTT.

Notes on this clonotype: The junction and the germline gene differ at one end; a read error may be behind it. J is TRBJ2-6 and V is TRBV27, with TRBD1 matching 7 bases. The CDR3 is made up of 15 amino acids. The V gene's germline CDR1 is MNHEY and CDR2 SMNVEV (reference sequence). CDR3 residues: CASSPGQAGANVLTF. CDR3 in DNA: TGTGCCAGCAGTCCAGGACAGGCTGGGGCCAATGTCCTGACTTTC.

The rearrangement uses TRBV24-1 and TRBJ2-5, with D perhaps given as TRBD1 or TRBD2 (6 bases each). CDR3 size: 12 residues. Trimming took 9 bases from V and 4 from J, leaving 11 bases between them. The germline CDR1 and CDR2 sequences are KGHDR and SFDVKD. In DNA form, the CDR3 reads TGTGCCACCGTGAAGGGGGGAGAGACCCAGTACTTC. This codes for CATVKGGETQYF.

This clonotype was picked up a small number of times. V usage is TRBV5-6 and J usage is TRBJ2-5, with TRBD2 matching over 7 bases. The CDR3 totals 15 residues. The J segment lost 5 bases and the V segment lost 0 bases, leaving 7 bases of the junction unmatched. The germline V gene encodes CDR1 SGHDT and CDR2 YYEEEE. This CDR3 is CASSLDTSERETQYF. The DNA for the CDR3 is TGTGCCAGCAGCTTGGATACTAGCGAAAGGGAGACCCAGTACTTC.

The chain combines TRBV11-2 with TRBJ2-3; 10 bases are a match to TRBD2. CDR3 length: 18 residues. The germline V gene has CDR1 SGHAT and CDR2 FQNNGV. Trimming cost V 0 bases and J 5 bases; bases outside gene matches: 11. This chain's CDR3 is CASSLDIRLLAGEDTQYF. CDR3 in DNA: TGTGCCAGCAGCTTAGATATACGTCTGCTAGCGGGAGAAGATACGCAGTATTTT.

The chain links TRBV29-1 to TRBJ2-1; D is unresolved. The V and J ends lost 6 bases and 4 bases respectively, with 7 bases between them. Germline V gene sequence: CDR1 SQVTM, CDR2 ANQGSEA. This CDR3 is 11 amino acids long. The CDR3 sequence: CSVLGYNEQFF. CDR3 in DNA: TGCAGCGTCCTGGGGTACAATGAGCAGTTCTTC.

This rearrangement joins TRBV20-1 to TRBJ2-1, with D possibly called TRBD1 or TRBD2 (6 bases each). This CDR3 spans 15 amino acids. Germline V gene data show CDR1 as DFQATT and CDR2 as SNEGSKA (reference sequence). Deletions cut 0 bases from V and 8 bases from J, with 17 bases between. Written as DNA, the CDR3 is TGCAGTGCTAGAGATGGGGGCGGGATCCTCGATGAGCAGTTCTTC. Translation gives CSARDGGGILDEQFF.

The chain links TRBV28 to TRBJ1-2, with 9 bases lining up with TRBD1. The CDR3 is 16 amino acids. Germline V CDR1 and CDR2: MDHEN, SYDVKM. Trimming took 5 bases from V and 5 from J; bases not matched to a gene: 12. The CDR3 DNA follows: TGTGCCAGCAGTGGGTATGTGGGACAGGGTGTGTATGGCTACACCTTC. It is translated as CASSGYVGQGVYGYTF.

The J gene is TRBJ1-6, the V gene TRBV20-1; no reliable D call. The CDR3 sequence is 13 residues long. Germline values: CDR1 DFQATT, CDR2 SNEGSKA (reference sequence). The V end lost 6 bases, the J end lost 5 bases, and 11 bases lay between the germline ends. The CDR3 loop is CSAARGDNSPLHF. CDR3 DNA sequence: TGCAGTGCCGCGCGGGGAGATAATTCACCCCTCCACTTT.

The chain employs TRBV24-1 and TRBJ2-1, with a weak D call TRBD2 (6 bases). Gene TRBJ2-7 matches the end of the DNA better, so the J call may be wrong. The germline CDR1 and CDR2 sequences are KGHDR and SFDVKD. The CDR3 is made up of 14 amino acids. CDR3 nucleotides: TGTGCCACCAGTGATTCGGGACTTCATTGGGAGCAGTACTTC. The encoded protein is CATSDSGLHWEQYF.

The V gene is TRBV10-1, the J gene TRBJ1-5, with D unclear. From germline, CDR1 is WNHNN and CDR2 SYGVQD (reference sequence). CDR3 length equals 13 residues. V lost 3 bases and J 9 bases, leaving 12 bases between the germline ends. The DNA of the CDR3 is TGCGCCAGCAGTGAATCGTCAGTCCGGCCCCAGCATTTT. Protein product: CASSESSVRPQHF.

The chain links TRBV6-2 or TRBV6-3 to TRBJ2-5; 8 bases agree with TRBD1. The CDR3 length is 13 residues. Germline CDR1 and CDR2: MNHEY and SVGEGT. J lost 9 bases, V lost 7 bases, and 10 bases had no gene match. The CDR3 DNA sequence: TGTGCCAGCACCGGCCGACAGGGGCTGCCCCAGTACTTC. The encoded protein is CASTGRQGLPQYF.

This clonotype appeared once. The chain recombines TRBV6-1 with TRBJ2-3, with a possible D match to TRBD1 (6 bases). The germline V gene has CDR1 MNHNS and CDR2 SASEGT. V lost 4 bases, J lost 0 bases, and 14 bases lay in between. This CDR3 spans 16 amino acids. The CDR3 nucleotides are TGTGCCAGCAGTGGACCCGAGGGGGTTAGCACAGATACGCAGTATTTT. It specifies CASSGPEGVSTDTQYF.

This clonotype came up a few times. J is TRBJ1-5 and V is TRBV19; D remains ambiguous. Germline V gene data show CDR1 as LNHDA and CDR2 as SQIVND (reference sequence). The CDR3 extends over 13 amino acids. Trimming shortened V by 3 bases and J by 4 bases, and 7 bases separated the two germline ends. The CDR3 DNA follows: TGTGCCAGTAGTATTAGGGAGAATCAGCCCCAGCATTTT. This codes for CASSIRENQPQHF.

The chain recombines TRBV7-2 with TRBJ1-1, with TRBD1 matching 7 bases. V dropped 5 bases and J dropped 0; count of bases not matched to a gene: 18. CDR3 length equals 19 residues. Germline V gene lookup returns CDR1 SGHTA and CDR2 FQGNSA. CDR3 amino acids: CASSPRWGVGGAMNTEAFF. Written as DNA, the CDR3 is TGTGCCAGCAGCCCCAGGTGGGGTGTAGGGGGCGCGATGAACACTGAAGCTTTCTTT.

The CDR3 region has the DNA TGCAGTGCTAGCGGGACAGACTACATGAACACTGAAGCTTTCTTT. It specifies CSASGTDYMNTEAFF. The chain has TRBV20-1 and TRBJ1-1; 7 bases align to TRBD1. The ends lost 3 bases at V and 0 bases at J; junction bases unmatched: 7. Per germline, CDR1 DFQATT and CDR2 SNEGSKA (reference sequence). CDR3 length: 15 amino acids.